This T cell receptor beta chain is drawn from a study of blood T cell repertoires in COVID-19. In the study overall: The United States, Italy and Spain provided the acute and convalescent COVID-19 samples. Sources were T cells, B-cell-depleted T cells, or PBMCs; the material itself was cDNA or gDNA.

Trimming shortened V by 8 bases and J by 0 bases, and 12 bases separated the two germline ends. The CDR3 extends over 14 amino acids. Germline CDR1 is SEHNR and CDR2 is FQNEAQ (reference sequence). Original handling: Reference gene primer amplification gave nucleated cell count estimates. TCRdb's table, derived via immunoSEQ multiplex PCR, lists solely in-frame clones and lacks some. From that table come the V and J calls and clone size; the DNA was used to work out D and trimming. The sample holds some 150,000 clones; around 83% are singletons and the top ten take 2.6%. The J gene is TRBJ2-3, the V gene TRBV7-9; a weak D match, TRBD2 (5 bases). Sequenced input: peripheral blood. This sequence was found in a human donor with acute or convalescent COVID-19. The donor label of this sample is uncertain. In DNA, the CDR3 is TGTGCCAGCTTTAGGTCGGGGAGCACAGATACGCAGTATTTT. This gives the protein CASFRSGSTDTQYF.